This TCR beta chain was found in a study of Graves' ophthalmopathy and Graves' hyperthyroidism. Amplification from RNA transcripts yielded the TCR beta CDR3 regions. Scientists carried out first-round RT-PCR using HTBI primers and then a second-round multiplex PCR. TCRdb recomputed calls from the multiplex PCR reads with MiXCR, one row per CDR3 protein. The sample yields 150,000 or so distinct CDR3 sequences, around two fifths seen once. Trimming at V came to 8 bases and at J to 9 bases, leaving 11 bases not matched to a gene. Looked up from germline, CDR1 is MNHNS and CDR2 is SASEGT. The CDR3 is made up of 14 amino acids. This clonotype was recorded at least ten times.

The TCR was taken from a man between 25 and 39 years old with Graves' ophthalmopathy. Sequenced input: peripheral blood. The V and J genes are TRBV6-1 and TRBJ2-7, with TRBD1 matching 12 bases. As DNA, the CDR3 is TGTGCCAGCCTCCGGGGACAGGGGGCCGGAGGGCAGTACTTC. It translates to CASLRGQGAGGQYF.